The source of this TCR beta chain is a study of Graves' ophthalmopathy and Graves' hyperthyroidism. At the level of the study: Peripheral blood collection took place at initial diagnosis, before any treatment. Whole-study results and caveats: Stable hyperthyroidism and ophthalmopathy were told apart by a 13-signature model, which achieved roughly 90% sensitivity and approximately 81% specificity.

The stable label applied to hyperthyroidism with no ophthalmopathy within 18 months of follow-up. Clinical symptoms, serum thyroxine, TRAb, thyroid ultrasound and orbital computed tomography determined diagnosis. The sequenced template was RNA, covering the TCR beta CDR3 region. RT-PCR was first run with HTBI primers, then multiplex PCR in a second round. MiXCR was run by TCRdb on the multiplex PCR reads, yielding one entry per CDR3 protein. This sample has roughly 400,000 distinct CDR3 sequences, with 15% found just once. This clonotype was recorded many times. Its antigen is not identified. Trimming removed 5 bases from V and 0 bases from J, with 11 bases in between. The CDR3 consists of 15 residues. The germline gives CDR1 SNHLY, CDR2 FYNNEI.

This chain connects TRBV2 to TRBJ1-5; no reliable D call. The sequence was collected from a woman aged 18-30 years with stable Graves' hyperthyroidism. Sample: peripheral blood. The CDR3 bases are TGTGCCAGCAGTTCGGACGGAAATAGCAATCAGCCCCAGCATTTT. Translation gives CASSSDGNSNQPQHF.